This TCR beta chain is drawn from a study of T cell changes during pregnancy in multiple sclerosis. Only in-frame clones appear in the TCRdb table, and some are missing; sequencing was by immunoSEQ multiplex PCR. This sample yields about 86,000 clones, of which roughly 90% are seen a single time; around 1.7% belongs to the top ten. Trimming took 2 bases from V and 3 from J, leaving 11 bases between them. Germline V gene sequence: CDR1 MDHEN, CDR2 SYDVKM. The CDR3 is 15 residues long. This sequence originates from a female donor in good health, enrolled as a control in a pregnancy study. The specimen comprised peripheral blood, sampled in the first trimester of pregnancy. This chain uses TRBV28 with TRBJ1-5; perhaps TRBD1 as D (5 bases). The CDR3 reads CASSLMAGPNQPQHF. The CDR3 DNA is TGTGCCAGCAGTTTAATGGCGGGACCCAATCAGCCCCAGCATTTT.